This TCR beta chain was captured by sequencing in a study of siplizumab effects on memory and regulatory T cells. Findings and caveats of the study: No more than a minor fraction of alloreactive clones could be traced back to unstimulated subsets. The study did not confirm that proliferating Tregs from siplizumab cultures were suppressive. In unstimulated cells, naive T cells appeared more diverse than memory T cells and seemed major alloresponse contributors.

Comments on this clone: Its antigen is currently unknown.

Trimming stripped 7 bases from V and 1 base from J, with 13 bases between. The V gene's germline CDR1 is MNHNS and CDR2 SASEGT. This CDR3 has 14 amino acids. Per sample, roughly 10^5 TCR templates underwent assay. Here immunoSEQ multiplex PCR was the method, and the copy in TCRdb shows in-frame clones only, minus some. The repertoire holds 95,000 to 100,000 clones, 80% to 95% seen once, with 12% in the top ten. The specimen sequenced was non-Treg CD4+ T cells sorted from blood. V gene TRBV6-1 combines with J gene TRBJ1-1; D unclear. This TCR derives from a human donor in good health. CDR3 DNA sequence: TGTGCCAGCATGGAAAAGGCCCGGAACACTGAAGCTTTCTTT. Translation: CASMEKARNTEAFF.